These 12 T cell receptor beta chains were sequenced from one sample in a study of graft-versus-host responses after intestinal transplantation. The antigens of these receptors remain unknown. The assay was immunoSEQ multiplex PCR, and TCRdb's table has in-frame clones only and misses some. The sample consists of more than 65,000 clones, around 90% of them appearing once. The sequences come from unstimulated CD4+ T cells sorted from spleen or lymph node cells, collected before intestinal transplant. Source of these receptors: a human donor who received an intestinal transplant.

The chain combines TRBV2 with TRBJ1-1, with TRBD1 as a possible D gene (5 bases). Germline V gene sequence: CDR1 SNHLY, CDR2 FYNNEI. This CDR3 is built from 13 residues. Between the trimmed V and J ends, which lost 6 bases and 3 bases, there was a span of 11 bases. CDR3 nucleotide sequence: TGTGCCAGCAGCAGAGAAGGGGACACTGAAGCTTTCTTT. Protein: CASSREGDTEAFF.

J is TRBJ1-1 and V is TRBV6-6, with D maybe TRBD1 (6 bases). Germline CDR1 reads MNHNY; CDR2 reads SVGAGI (reference sequence). This CDR3 has 16 amino acids. V was pared by 2 bases and J by 0 bases, with 13 bases between. The CDR3 sequence: CASSYEAGAVNTEAFF. Written as DNA, the CDR3 is TGTGCCAGCAGTTACGAGGCAGGGGCGGTGAACACTGAAGCTTTCTTT.

The chain couples TRBV11-2 to TRBJ1-4; D possibly corresponds to TRBD1 (6 bases). CDR1 SGHAT and CDR2 FQNNGV come from the germline V gene. CDR3 length: 15 amino acids. The V end was cut by 1 base, the J end by 2 bases, with 8 bases between. The CDR3 loop is CASSLATGTNEKLFF. DNA of the CDR3: TGTGCCAGCAGCTTAGCAACAGGGACTAATGAAAAACTGTTTTTT.

This chain connects TRBV5-4 to TRBJ2-1; TRBD2 matches at 7 bases. V lost 1 base, J lost 9 bases, and 4 bases stayed unmatched. The CDR3 consists of 13 residues. Germline loops: CDR1 SGHNT, CDR2 YYREEE (reference sequence). CDR3 sequence: CASSLRPSGEQFF. For the CDR3, the DNA is TGTGCCAGCAGCTTGAGGCCTAGCGGTGAGCAGTTCTTC.

V and J are TRBV18 and TRBJ2-3; D is possibly TRBD1 (5 bases). Germline V CDR1 and CDR2: KGHSH, LQKENI. This CDR3 contains 17 residues. Trimming left V 0 bases short and J 1 base short, with 14 bases between. CDR3 in DNA: TGTGCCAGCTCACCACCCACGACAGCCCCCCGCACAGATACGCAGTATTTT. The encoded protein is CASSPPTTAPRTDTQYF.

This chain uses TRBV19 with TRBJ2-2; the match to TRBD2 covers 8 bases. V gave up 10 bases and J gave up 2 bases; unmatched junction bases: 9. The germline CDR1 and CDR2 sequences are LNHDA and SQIVND (reference sequence). This CDR3 spans 15 amino acids. The CDR3 reads CATRLLAGNTGELFF. CDR3 DNA sequence: TGTGCCACACGCCTGCTAGCGGGCAACACCGGGGAGCTGTTTTTT.

The genes are TRBV7-8 and TRBJ2-7; perhaps TRBD2 as D (6 bases). The V end lost 10 bases, the J end lost 7 bases, and 17 bases lay between the germline ends. The CDR3 consists of 12 residues. CDR1 and CDR2 from the germline V gene are SGHVS and FQNEAQ. CDR3 loop: CATLDLAGEQYF. Here the CDR3 DNA reads TGTGCCACCCTCGACCTTGCGGGGGAGCAGTACTTC.

The chain joins TRBV28 to TRBJ2-7; the match to TRBD1 covers 9 bases. The J segment lost 6 bases and the V segment lost 5 bases, leaving 8 bases of the junction unmatched. Looked up from germline, CDR1 is MDHEN and CDR2 is SYDVKM. The CDR3 sequence is 14 residues long. The CDR3 DNA is TGTGCCAGCAGTCTACAGGGGGCGCTTCCCGAGCAGTACTTC. This sequence encodes CASSLQGALPEQYF.

The chain links TRBV19 to TRBJ2-1; 9 nucleotides agree with TRBD2. Germline V CDR1 and CDR2: LNHDA, SQIVND (reference sequence). The CDR3 is 13 amino acids. V was pared by 5 bases and J by 12 bases, with 8 bases of the junction left unmatched. The CDR3 here is CASSPRGAGGQFF. In DNA form, the CDR3 reads TGTGCCAGTAGTCCCCGAGGAGCGGGGGGGCAGTTCTTC.

The CDR3 loop is CASRRVGVWEQYF. CDR3 nucleotides: TGTGCCAGCAGACGTGTCGGGGTGTGGGAGCAGTACTTC. The chain combines TRBV2 with TRBJ2-7; a possible D gene is TRBD2 (5 bases). Trimming cost V 6 bases and J 7 bases, with 16 bases left between them. The CDR3 consists of 13 residues. CDR1 is SNHLY, CDR2 FYNNEI, per germline.

About this clone: The CDR3 does not end in the conserved phenylalanine or tryptophan, so this is likely a read error. This chain links TRBV29-1 with TRBJ1-1; a weak D match, TRBD1 (5 bases). Germline values: CDR1 SQVTM, CDR2 ANQGSEA. The CDR3 is 12 amino acids. V lost 7 bases and J 1 base, leaving 10 bases between the germline ends. The CDR3 DNA sequence: TGCAGCGCGGGGGAAGGGAACACTGAAGCTTTCTCT. It encodes CSAGEGNTEAFS.

The rearrangement joins TRBV10-3 to TRBJ2-3; 7 bases line up with TRBD1. The junction had 8 bases not matched to a gene; V was cut back by 7 bases and J by 4 bases. Germline V gene lookup returns CDR1 ENHRY and CDR2 SYGVKD. This CDR3 spans 14 amino acids. Here the CDR3 reads CAINRQGRADTQYF. CDR3 coding DNA: TGTGCCATCAATAGACAGGGTAGGGCAGATACGCAGTATTTT.